Below, one T cell receptor (beta chain) is given with its context. Its antigen is as yet unknown. This CDR3 is 13 amino acids long. Germline assignment: CDR1 DFQATT and CDR2 SNEGSKA (reference sequence). Trimming took 6 bases from V and 1 from J; bases not matched to a gene: 4. Before being chosen for sequencing, patients had shown CD8+CD57+ cell expansion by flow cytometry. No patient had been given any therapy when blood was sampled. Genomic DNA templated the TCR beta VDJ and CDR3 profiling. TCRdb processed the reads anew with MiXCR; each CDR3 protein has one entry. The sample yields about 98,000 distinct CDR3 sequences, around 62% seen once. This specimen comes from a study of CD8+CD57+ T cells in acquired aplastic anemia. Study-level results: Patients and controls were found to share twenty-nine CD8+ CDR3 sequences.

This chain uses TRBV20-1 with TRBJ1-2, with 8 bases matching TRBD1. The TCR comes from a human donor with aplastic anemia. The sample was sorted CD4+, CD8+, or CD8+CD57+ T cells (not recorded which) from PBMCs. The CDR3 nucleotides are TGCAGTGCCAGGACAGGGAGTAACTATGGCTACACCTTC. Translation: CSARTGSNYGYTF.